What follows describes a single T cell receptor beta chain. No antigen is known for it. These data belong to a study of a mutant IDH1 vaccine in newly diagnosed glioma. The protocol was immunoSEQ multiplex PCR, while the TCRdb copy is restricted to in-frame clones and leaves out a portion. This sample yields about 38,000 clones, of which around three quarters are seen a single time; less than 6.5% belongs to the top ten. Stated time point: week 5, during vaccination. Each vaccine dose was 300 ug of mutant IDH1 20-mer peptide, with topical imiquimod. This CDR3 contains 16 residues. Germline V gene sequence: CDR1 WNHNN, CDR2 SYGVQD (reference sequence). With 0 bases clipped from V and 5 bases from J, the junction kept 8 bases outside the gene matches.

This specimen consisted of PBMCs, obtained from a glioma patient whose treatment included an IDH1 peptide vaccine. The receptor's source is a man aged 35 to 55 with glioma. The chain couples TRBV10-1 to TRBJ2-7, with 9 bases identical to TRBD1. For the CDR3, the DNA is TGCGCCAGCAGTGAGTCTTGGACAGGGGCAAAGAACGAGCAGTACTTC. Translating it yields CASSESWTGAKNEQYF.